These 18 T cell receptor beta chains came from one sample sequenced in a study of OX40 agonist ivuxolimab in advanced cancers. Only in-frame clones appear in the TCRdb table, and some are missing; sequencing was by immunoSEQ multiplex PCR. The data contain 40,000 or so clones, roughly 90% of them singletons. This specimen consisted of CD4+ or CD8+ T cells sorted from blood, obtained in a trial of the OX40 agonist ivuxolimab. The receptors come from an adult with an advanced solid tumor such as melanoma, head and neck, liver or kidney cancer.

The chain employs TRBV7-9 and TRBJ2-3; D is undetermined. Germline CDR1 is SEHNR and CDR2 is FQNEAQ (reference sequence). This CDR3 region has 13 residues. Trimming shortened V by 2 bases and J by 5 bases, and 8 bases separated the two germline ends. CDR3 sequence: CASSLSSLDTQYF. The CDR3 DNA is TGTGCCAGCAGCTTAAGTTCATTAGATACGCAGTATTTT.

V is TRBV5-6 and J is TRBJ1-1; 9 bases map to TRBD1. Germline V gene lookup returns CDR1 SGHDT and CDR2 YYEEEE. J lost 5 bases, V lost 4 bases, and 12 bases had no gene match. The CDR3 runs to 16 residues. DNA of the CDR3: TGTGCCAGCAGCACACTCAAATACAGGGGGCGAACTGAAGCTTTCTTT. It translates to CASSTLKYRGRTEAFF.

The CDR3 protein is CASSAYTGGGVDEQYF. The CDR3 DNA reads as TGTGCCAGCAGTGCTTACACAGGGGGCGGGGTCGACGAGCAGTACTTC. This chain joins TRBV6-1 and TRBJ2-7; 9 nucleotides match TRBD1. The CDR3 is 16 residues long. In germline, CDR1 is MNHNS, CDR2 SASEGT. V dropped 4 bases and J dropped 5; count of bases not matched to a gene: 12.

The CDR3 here is CASSSGLAAYQETQYF. CDR3 nucleotide sequence: TGCGCCAGCAGCTCCGGACTAGCGGCTTACCAAGAGACCCAGTACTTC. V usage is TRBV5-1 and J usage is TRBJ2-5, with TRBD2 matching 10 bases. V shed 3 bases, J shed 0 bases, and the junction held 5 bases outside the gene matches. The CDR3 spans 16 residues. Germline V lookup: CDR1 SGHRS, CDR2 YFSETQ.

CDR3 DNA sequence: TGTGCCAGCAGACCCGGACTGGGACAGCCCAACTATGGCTACACCTTC. Amino acid sequence: CASRPGLGQPNYGYTF. This chain joins TRBV28 and TRBJ1-2; 7 nucleotides line up with TRBD1. In germline, CDR1 is MDHEN, CDR2 SYDVKM. J was trimmed by 2 bases and V by 6 bases; bases with no gene match: 12. The CDR3 has 16 residues.

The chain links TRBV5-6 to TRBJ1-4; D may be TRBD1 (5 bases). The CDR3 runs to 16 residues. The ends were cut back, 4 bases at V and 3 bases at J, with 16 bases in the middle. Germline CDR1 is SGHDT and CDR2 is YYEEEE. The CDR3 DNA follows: TGTGCCAGCAGCCTCCTTATGTCGGGGGCTAATGAAAAACTGTTTTTT. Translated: CASSLLMSGANEKLFF.

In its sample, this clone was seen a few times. The chain's CDR3 is CASRVMAGNEKLFF. Here the CDR3 DNA reads TGTGCCAGCAGAGTTATGGCAGGGAACGAAAAACTGTTTTTT. V is TRBV9 and J is TRBJ1-4, with D possibly matching TRBD1 (5 bases). The V end lost 5 bases, the J end lost 8 bases, and 16 bases lay between the germline ends. Germline loops: CDR1 SGDLS, CDR2 YYNGEE. This CDR3 spans 14 amino acids.

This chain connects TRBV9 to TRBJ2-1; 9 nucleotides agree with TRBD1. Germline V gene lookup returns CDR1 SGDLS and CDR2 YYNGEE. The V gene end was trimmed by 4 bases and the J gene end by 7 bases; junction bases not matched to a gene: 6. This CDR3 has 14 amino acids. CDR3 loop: CASSPGQGKNEQFF. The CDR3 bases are TGTGCCAGCAGCCCAGGACAGGGGAAAAATGAGCAGTTCTTC.

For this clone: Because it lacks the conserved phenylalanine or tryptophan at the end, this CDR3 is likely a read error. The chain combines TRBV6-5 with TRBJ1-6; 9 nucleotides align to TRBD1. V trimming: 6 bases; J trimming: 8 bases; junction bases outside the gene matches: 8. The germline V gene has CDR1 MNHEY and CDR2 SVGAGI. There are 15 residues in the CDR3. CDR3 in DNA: TGTGCCAGCAGCCTCGACCGGGACAGGGATTCACCCCTCCACCTT. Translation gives CASSLDRDRDSPLHL.

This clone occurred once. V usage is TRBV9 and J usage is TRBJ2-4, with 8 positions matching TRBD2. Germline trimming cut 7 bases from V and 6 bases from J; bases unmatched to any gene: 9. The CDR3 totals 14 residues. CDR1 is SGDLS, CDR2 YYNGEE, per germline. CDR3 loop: CASGRPGGGNIQYF. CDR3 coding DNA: TGTGCCAGCGGGCGCCCCGGGGGGGGAAACATTCAGTACTTC.

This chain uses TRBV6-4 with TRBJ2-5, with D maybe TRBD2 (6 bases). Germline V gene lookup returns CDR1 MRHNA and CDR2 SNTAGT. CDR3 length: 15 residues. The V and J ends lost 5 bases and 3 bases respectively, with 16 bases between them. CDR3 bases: TGTGCCAGCAGTCGGAGGGGTGGGGCCGAAGAGACCCAGTACTTC. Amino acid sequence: CASSRRGGAEETQYF.

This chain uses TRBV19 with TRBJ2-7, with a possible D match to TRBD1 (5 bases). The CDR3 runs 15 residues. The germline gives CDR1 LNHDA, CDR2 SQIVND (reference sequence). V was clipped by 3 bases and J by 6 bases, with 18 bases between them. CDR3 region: CASSMWGKPTLEQYF. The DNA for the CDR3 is TGTGCCAGTAGTATGTGGGGCAAACCCACTCTCGAGCAGTACTTC.

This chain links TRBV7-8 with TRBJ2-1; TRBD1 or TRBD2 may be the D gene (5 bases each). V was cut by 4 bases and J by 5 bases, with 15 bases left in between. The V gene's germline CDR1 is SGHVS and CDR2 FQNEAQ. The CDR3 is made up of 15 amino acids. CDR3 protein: CASSSYSGGHNEQFF. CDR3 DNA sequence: TGTGCCAGCAGCTCCTATAGTGGGGGTCACAATGAGCAGTTCTTC. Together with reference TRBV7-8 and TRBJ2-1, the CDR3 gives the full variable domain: GAGVSQSPRYKVAKRGQDVALRCDPISGHVSLFWYQQALGQGPEFLTYFQNEAQLDKSGLPSDRFFAERPEGSVSTLKIQRTQQEDSAVYLCASSSYSGGHNEQFFGPGTRLTVL.

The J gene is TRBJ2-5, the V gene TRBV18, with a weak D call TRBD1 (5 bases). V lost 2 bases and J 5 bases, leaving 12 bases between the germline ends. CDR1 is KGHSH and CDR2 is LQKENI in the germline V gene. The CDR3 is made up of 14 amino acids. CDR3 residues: CASSPAAGSETQYF. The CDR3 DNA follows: TGTGCCAGCTCACCAGCTGCAGGGTCGGAGACCCAGTACTTC.

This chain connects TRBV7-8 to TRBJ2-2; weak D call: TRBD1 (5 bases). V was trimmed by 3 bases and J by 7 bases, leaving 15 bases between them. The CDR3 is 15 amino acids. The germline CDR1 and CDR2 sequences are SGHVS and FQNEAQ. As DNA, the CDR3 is TGTGCCAGCAGCTTCTATAGGGGTTCGGGCGGGGAGCTGTTTTTT. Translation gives CASSFYRGSGGELFF. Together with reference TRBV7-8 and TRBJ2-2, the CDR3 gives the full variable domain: GAGVSQSPRYKVAKRGQDVALRCDPISGHVSLFWYQQALGQGPEFLTYFQNEAQLDKSGLPSDRFFAERPEGSVSTLKIQRTQQEDSAVYLCASSFYRGSGGELFFGEGSRLTVL.

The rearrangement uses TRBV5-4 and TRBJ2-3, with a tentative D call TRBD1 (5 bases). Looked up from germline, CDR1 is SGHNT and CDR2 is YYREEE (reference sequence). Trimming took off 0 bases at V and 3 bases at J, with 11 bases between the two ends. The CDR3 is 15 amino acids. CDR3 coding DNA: TGTGCCAGCAGCTTGGGTCCAGGGCAAACAGATACGCAGTATTTT. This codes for CASSLGPGQTDTQYF.

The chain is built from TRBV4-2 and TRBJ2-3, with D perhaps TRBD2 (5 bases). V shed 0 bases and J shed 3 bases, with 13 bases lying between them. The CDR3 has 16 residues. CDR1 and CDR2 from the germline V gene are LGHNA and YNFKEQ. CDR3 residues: CASSQEVLVGTDTQYF. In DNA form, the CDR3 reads TGTGCCAGCAGCCAAGAAGTACTAGTGGGTACAGATACGCAGTATTTT.

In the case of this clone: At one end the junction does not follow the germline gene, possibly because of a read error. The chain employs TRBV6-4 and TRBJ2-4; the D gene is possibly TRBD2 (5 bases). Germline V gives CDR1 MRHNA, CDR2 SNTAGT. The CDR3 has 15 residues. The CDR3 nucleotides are TGTGCCAGCAGGGACTTGGGCAGTTACAAAAACATTCAGTACTTC. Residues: CASRDLGSYKNIQYF.